This record concerns one T cell receptor (beta chain) sequence. As originally analysed: Estimation of nucleated cell counts was performed using reference gene primer amplification. Profiled with immunoSEQ multiplex PCR; TCRdb holds only in-frame clones, not every one. That table furnishes V, J and clone size, whereas the DNA furnished D and trimming. The sample includes fewer than 70,000 clones, around 87% of them seen just once. The CDR3 loop spans 15 amino acids. Between the trimmed V and J ends, which lost 5 bases and 0 bases, there was a span of 10 bases. Germline CDR1 reads LNHDA; CDR2 reads SQIVND (reference sequence). This entry comes from a study of blood T cell repertoires in COVID-19. About the study: The study drew acute and convalescent COVID-19 samples from the United States, Italy and Spain. Nucleic acid was either cDNA or gDNA, and it came from T cells, B-cell-depleted T cells, or PBMCs.

This chain joins TRBV19 and TRBJ2-2, with a weak D call TRBD2 (6 bases). Sequenced input: peripheral blood. The clonotype originates from a man between 60 and 70 years old with active or convalescent COVID-19. The CDR3 is CASSSGLTNTGELFF. CDR3 nucleotide sequence: TGTGCCAGTAGTTCGGGACTGACGAACACCGGGGAGCTGTTTTTT.